The 21 T cell receptor beta chains below were found in one sample sequenced in a study of radiation and T cells in renal cell carcinoma. Sequenced by immunoSEQ multiplex PCR; TCRdb stores in-frame clones only, minus some. The sample contains about 130,000 clones, around 80% of which appear only once. Time point here: blood 2 weeks post-SBRT. Noted treatment: 15 Gy SBRT to primary tumor, nephrectomy 4 weeks later. The material was blood, obtained from a patient whose treatment included radiotherapy and nephrectomy. These receptors originate from a man aged 50 or older with renal cell carcinoma.

The chain links TRBV6-1 to TRBJ2-5; 7 nucleotides align to TRBD2. This CDR3 region has 14 residues. Germline V lookup: CDR1 MNHNS, CDR2 SASEGT. V shed 7 bases, J shed 4 bases, and the junction held 9 bases outside the gene matches. The CDR3 here is CASTILTSRETQYF. The CDR3 DNA reads TGTGCCAGCACCATTTTGACTAGCAGAGAGACCCAGTACTTC.

The chain carries TRBV5-1 and TRBJ2-7, with D hard to call. The ends were cut back, 1 base at V and 4 bases at J, with 12 bases in the middle. CDR3 size: 14 residues. Germline loops: CDR1 SGHRS, CDR2 YFSETQ. The CDR3 reads CASSLSHGDYEQYF. DNA for the CDR3: TGCGCCAGCAGCTTGAGCCATGGTGATTACGAGCAGTACTTC.

This clone came up once. This rearrangement joins TRBV6-1 to TRBJ1-6; D may be TRBD1 (5 bases). The CDR3 length is 15 residues. With 4 bases removed from V and 6 bases from J, the gap between germline ends came to 13 bases. Germline CDR1 and CDR2: MNHNS and SASEGT. DNA of the CDR3: TGTGCCAGCAGTGTGAACCGGGGGAGTAATTCACCCCTCCACTTT. Translated: CASSVNRGSNSPLHF.

This chain connects TRBV6-5 to TRBJ2-1, with 8 positions matching TRBD1. The V gene end was trimmed by 6 bases and the J gene end by 3 bases; junction bases not matched to a gene: 4. Germline CDR1 and CDR2: MNHEY and SVGAGI. The CDR3 contains 14 residues. The DNA of the CDR3 is TGTGCCAGCAGCCGGGACAGGTTCTACAATGAGCAGTTCTTC. This sequence encodes CASSRDRFYNEQFF.

In nucleotides, the CDR3 is TGTGCCTGGAGTGTACTCCCGCACAGTAAGGGCAATCAGCCCCAGCATTTT. It yields the protein CAWSVLPHSKGNQPQHF. The chain joins TRBV30 to TRBJ1-5, with D uncertain. Trimming removed 0 bases at V and 2 bases at J, with 17 bases between. The CDR3 has 17 residues. Germline V gives CDR1 GTSNPN, CDR2 SVGIG (reference sequence).

This clone was picked up one time. The chain uses TRBV6-1 and TRBJ2-1, with D hard to call. Germline CDR1 is MNHNS and CDR2 is SASEGT. The CDR3 consists of 14 residues. Deletions cut 7 bases from V and 5 bases from J, with 15 bases between. The CDR3 loop reads CASTPVPPNNEQFF. CDR3 in DNA: TGTGCCAGCACCCCGGTCCCGCCGAACAATGAGCAGTTCTTC.

This clone came up a few times. The V call is TRBV5-4, the J call TRBJ1-4, with D tentatively TRBD1 (6 bases). V lost 4 bases, J lost 0 bases, and 13 bases lay in between. The CDR3 extends over 16 amino acids. CDR1 is SGHNT, CDR2 YYREEE, per germline (reference sequence). The CDR3 bases are TGTGCCAGCAGCCCCAGGGGTGGAACAACTAATGAAAAACTGTTTTTT. Its protein product is CASSPRGGTTNEKLFF.

The gene calls are TRBV14 and TRBJ2-5, with unresolved D. Germline CDR1 SGHDN, CDR2 FVKESK. The CDR3 loop spans 13 amino acids. Trimming removed 1 base from V and 3 bases from J, with 6 bases in between. The CDR3: CASSQVQKETQYF. CDR3 DNA: TGTGCCAGCAGCCAAGTCCAGAAAGAGACCCAGTACTTC. Combining the CDR3 with reference TRBV14 and TRBJ2-5 gives the whole variable domain EAGVTQFPSHSVIEKGQTVTLRCDPISGHDNLYWYRRVMGKEIKFLLHFVKESKQDESGMPNNRFLAERTGGTYSTLKVQPAELEDSGVYFCASSQVQKETQYFGPGTRLLVL.

The rearrangement links TRBV2 to TRBJ2-1, with D possibly TRBD1 on 6 matching bases. The V gene's germline CDR1 is SNHLY and CDR2 FYNNEI. This CDR3 has 13 residues. The V end lost 8 bases, the J end lost 10 bases, and 18 bases lay between the germline ends. CDR3 in amino acids: CASVGEYGQEQFF. CDR3 in DNA: TGTGCCAGCGTGGGGGAATATGGACAGGAGCAGTTCTTC.

The J gene is TRBJ1-3, the V gene TRBV9; D gene uncertain. Per germline, CDR1 SGDLS and CDR2 YYNGEE. CDR3 size: 17 residues. Trimming pared 0 bases from V and 0 bases from J, leaving 13 bases between. The CDR3 bases are TGTGCCAGCAGCGTAGGTCCCCTGAGGGACTCTGGAAACACCATATATTTT. As protein: CASSVGPLRDSGNTIYF.

The chain is built from TRBV11-2 and TRBJ2-7; D ambiguous. The V gene's germline CDR1 is SGHAT and CDR2 FQNNGV. The V and J ends lost 5 bases and 3 bases respectively, with 17 bases between them. This CDR3 contains 15 residues. The chain's CDR3 is CASSRPDSALYEQYF. The CDR3, as DNA: TGTGCCAGCAGCCGACCAGATAGTGCACTCTACGAGCAGTACTTC.

This chain uses TRBV30 with TRBJ2-3, with D possibly being TRBD1 (5 bases). Germline V gene lookup returns CDR1 GTSNPN and CDR2 SVGIG (reference sequence). The CDR3 has 15 amino acids. Trimming pared 2 bases from V and 5 bases from J, leaving 17 bases between. This chain's CDR3 is CAWSPLDRPQDTQYF. Written as DNA, the CDR3 is TGTGCCTGGAGTCCTCTCGACAGACCACAAGATACGCAGTATTTT.

V is TRBV30 and J is TRBJ2-4; 10 bases are shared with TRBD2. The CDR3 extends over 19 amino acids. Germline V lookup: CDR1 GTSNPN, CDR2 SVGIG (reference sequence). V dropped 1 base and J dropped 2; count of bases not matched to a gene: 14. CDR3 in DNA: TGTGCCTGGAGTGGGGGACAGGCCCGGACTAGCGGATCCAAAAACATTCAGTACTTC. Translation gives CAWSGGQARTSGSKNIQYF.

The V call is TRBV5-5, the J call TRBJ2-1; 9 bases line up with TRBD1. This CDR3 contains 14 residues. V trimming: 3 bases; J trimming: 3 bases; junction bases outside the gene matches: 1. Germline V gene data show CDR1 as SGHKS and CDR2 as YYEKEE (reference sequence). The CDR3 reads CASSWTGVYNEQFF. DNA of the CDR3: TGTGCCAGCAGCTGGACAGGGGTCTACAATGAGCAGTTCTTC.

The CDR3 nucleotides are TGTGCCATCGAGCGGTGGGCCAAACAGGGGGCGGATGGCTACACCTTC. Translating gives CAIERWAKQGADGYTF. This chain connects TRBV15 to TRBJ1-2; 9 bases map to TRBD1. The CDR3 runs to 16 residues. Germline CDR1 is LNHNV and CDR2 is YYDKDF (reference sequence). With 10 bases clipped from V and 6 bases from J, the junction kept 18 bases outside the gene matches.

V usage is TRBV9 and J usage is TRBJ2-7; a weak D match, TRBD1 (6 bases). The CDR3 spans 14 residues. Germline CDR1 SGDLS, CDR2 YYNGEE. Trimming left V 3 bases short and J 3 bases short, with 13 bases between. The CDR3 coding sequence is TGTGCCAGCAGCGAATCCGGGACACTCTACGAGCAGTACTTC. This gives the protein CASSESGTLYEQYF.

This chain's CDR3 is CARSSPDTGKKLFF. CDR3 bases: TGTGCCAGAAGCTCGCCCGATACAGGGAAAAAACTGTTTTTT. V usage is TRBV5-3 and J usage is TRBJ1-4; the D gene is possibly TRBD1 (6 bases). TRBV5-3 is sorted into the ORF group, with uncertain function. With 3 bases removed from V and 9 bases from J, the gap between germline ends came to 15 bases. This CDR3 spans 14 amino acids.

This clone was observed many times. This chain joins TRBV2 and TRBJ1-2; D is possibly TRBD1 (6 bases). The CDR3 is 14 residues long. Trimming cost V 6 bases and J 3 bases, with 14 bases left between them. Per the germline V gene, CDR1 is SNHLY and CDR2 is FYNNEI. CDR3 sequence (DNA): TGTGCCAGCAGCAACCAAGGACAGCACTATGGCTACACCTTC. Amino acids: CASSNQGQHYGYTF.

The chain has TRBV19 and TRBJ1-2; D remains unclear. The germline gives CDR1 LNHDA, CDR2 SQIVND (reference sequence). The CDR3 totals 15 residues. The V gene lost 5 bases and the J gene lost 2 bases, with 15 bases spanning the gap. CDR3 coding DNA: TGTGCCAGTAGTTCGGGCATCTCTTACAACTATGGCTACACCTTC. The encoded protein is CASSSGISYNYGYTF.

This chain links TRBV5-1 with TRBJ2-1, with TRBD2 identical over 10 bases. The CDR3 sequence is 15 residues long. Germline V gives CDR1 SGHRS, CDR2 YFSETQ. Unmatched junction bases numbered 3, after V lost 0 bases and J lost 6 bases. CDR3 amino acids: CASSLVLAGANEQFF. The DNA for the CDR3 is TGCGCCAGCAGCTTGGTGCTAGCGGGAGCCAATGAGCAGTTCTTC.

There are many counts of this clone. This chain connects TRBV6-1 to TRBJ2-7; D unresolved. Per germline, CDR1 MNHNS and CDR2 SASEGT. Trimming removed 2 bases from V and 0 bases from J, with 8 bases in between. There are 14 residues in the CDR3. The DNA for the CDR3 is TGTGCCAGCAGTGAATCTGGCGGCTCCTACGAGCAGTACTTC. Translated, it gives CASSESGGSYEQYF.